This is a list of T cell receptor beta chains from one sample in a study of CD8+ T cells in alopecia areata. Using immunoSEQ multiplex PCR, the repertoire was profiled, and TCRdb retains in-frame clones only, with some absent. The table has approximately 180,000 clones, 50% to 60% seen once. The material sequenced was CD4+ T cells sorted from blood, taken at week 0. The receptors originated from a human donor with alopecia areata. Both conserved end residues are part of each CDR3. D genes are given only for firm matches. Expanded clones get a size class; other rows say once, few or many, or leave the size out.

DNA	CDR3	size	D	V	J
TGTGCTAGGGACAGGGGAATGAACACTGAAGCTTTCTTT	CARDRGMNTEAFF	NA	TRBD1	TRBV30	TRBJ1-1
TGTGCCAGCAGGCCCGGGACTAGCGGAACCTACGAGCAGTACTTC	CASRPGTSGTYEQYF	NA	TRBD2	TRBV2	TRBJ2-7
TGTGCCATCAGTGGAACTGGGGATCAGCCCCAGCATTTT	CAISGTGDQPQHF	few	NA	TRBV10-3	TRBJ1-5
TGTGCCTGGAGTTTGGGCCCTAATGGCTACACCTTC	CAWSLGPNGYTF	NA	NA	TRBV30	TRBJ1-2
TGCGCCAGCAGTTCTACCACAGATACGCAGTATTTT	CASSSTTDTQYF	few	NA	TRBV10-1	TRBJ2-3
TGTGCCTGGAGTAACACTGAAGCTTTCTTT	CAWSNTEAFF	NA	NA	TRBV30	TRBJ1-1
TGCGCCAGCAGCCACCCCCACCGACAGGGGGCGTATGAGCAGTTCTTC	CASSHPHRQGAYEQFF	NA	TRBD1	TRBV4-1	TRBJ2-1
TGTGCCAGCAGCCAAGAGGTGGACAGCTCCTACAATGAGCAGTTCTTC	CASSQEVDSSYNEQFF	NA	NA	TRBV4-2	TRBJ2-1
TGTGCCAGCAGTTTATCTGGCAGGGGTCGAGAGCAGTACTTC	CASSLSGRGREQYF	few	NA	TRBV27	TRBJ2-7
TGTGCCAGCAGTCCCCCCACAGGCCAGCCCCAGCATTTT	CASSPPTGQPQHF	NA	NA	TRBV7-9	TRBJ1-5
TGTGCCAGCAGTTACGCCAAGGGGATGGAGACCCAGTACTTC	CASSYAKGMETQYF	few	NA	TRBV6-7	TRBJ2-5
TGCAGCGTTGTCCGCAGGGGGAGCTTTAGCACTGAAGCTTTCTTT	CSVVRRGSFSTEAFF	NA	TRBD1	TRBV29-1	TRBJ1-1
TGCAGCGCCTCAATCGGGGGGTCCTACGAGCAGTACTTC	CSASIGGSYEQYF	NA	TRBD2	TRBV29-1	TRBJ2-7
TGCAGCGCCCGAGTGTCAGAACGGGGCGAAAAACTGTTTTTT	CSARVSERGEKLFF	few	NA	TRBV29-1	TRBJ1-4
TGCAGCGCGAAAGAGGGGAATTCACCCCTCCACTTT	CSAKEGNSPLHF	NA	NA	TRBV29-1	TRBJ1-6
TGCGCCAGCAGCGAAGGGACTTCCTCGGCATCCGATACGCAGTATTTT	CASSEGTSSASDTQYF	NA	NA	TRBV5-1	TRBJ2-3
TGTGCCACCAGTGACAGCGGACAGGGGGACAGGGATGAGCAGTTCTTC	CATSDSGQGDRDEQFF	many	TRBD1	TRBV10-3	TRBJ2-1
TGTGCCAGCAGTGGTTTTGCCCCCCAGTTCAATCAGCCCCAGCATTTT	CASSGFAPQFNQPQHF	few	NA	TRBV6-1	TRBJ1-5
TGTGCCAGCAGGACAGGTAATCAGCCCCAGCATTTT	CASRTGNQPQHF	NA	NA	TRBV27	TRBJ1-5
TGTGCCTGGAGTGTTAAGCGGGGGTACACCGGGGAGCTGTTTTTT	CAWSVKRGYTGELFF	NA	TRBD2	TRBV30	TRBJ2-2
TGTGCCAGCAGCCCTGCGGCTAGCGGGGTAGACTACGAGCAGTACTTC	CASSPAASGVDYEQYF	once	TRBD2	TRBV7-8	TRBJ2-7
TGTGCCAGCAGTGAAGGCCAGGGGTGGTCCATTCAGCCCCAGCATTTT	CASSEGQGWSIQPQHF	NA	NA	TRBV6-1	TRBJ1-5
TGTGCCAGCGGTGCAGGGGCCAACGTCCTGACTTTC	CASGAGANVLTF	few	NA	TRBV6-6	TRBJ2-6
TGTGCCAGCAGCTCCTGGTCGCCCGGAGGTGAAGCTTTCTTT	CASSSWSPGGEAFF	NA	NA	TRBV7-9	TRBJ1-1